The 2 T cell receptor beta chains listed next were all sequenced from one sample in a study of CD8 T cell repertoires and HIV-1 epitope variants. Generated by immunoSEQ multiplex PCR, the TCRdb table keeps only in-frame clones and is missing some. The sample lists more than 85,000 clones, roughly four fifths seen once, with 20% to 30% in the top ten. The sequencing input was uncultured baseline CD8+ T cells from peripheral blood mononuclear cells (PBMCs). The receptors shown here come from a male donor with HIV.

The J gene is TRBJ2-5, the V gene TRBV6-5, with D hard to call. The CDR3 has 15 amino acids. The V gene lost 8 bases and the J gene lost 2 bases, with 18 bases spanning the gap. Germline V lookup: CDR1 MNHEY, CDR2 SVGAGI. CDR3 DNA sequence: TGTGCCAGCTATAGCTCTGAGTTCCCGCAAGAGACCCAGTACTTC. Translating gives CASYSSEFPQETQYF.

The chain carries TRBV6-5 and TRBJ1-2, with 7 positions matching TRBD1. CDR3 length equals 13 residues. Germline-derived CDR1 and CDR2 are MNHEY and SVGAGI. Losses at the gene ends were 8 bases for V and 6 bases for J; bases not matched to a gene: 9. CDR3 nucleotide sequence: TGTGCCAGCGGTCTCCAGGGGGGGGATGGCTACACCTTC. Protein: CASGLQGGDGYTF.